One and the same sample provided the 10 T cell receptor beta chains below, sequenced in a study of cytomegalovirus exposure and HLA in healthy donors. Amplification used 60 Vbeta primers and 13 Jbeta primers. Assay: immunoSEQ multiplex PCR; the TCRdb copy retains only in-frame clones and omits some. The table shows about 100,000 clones, with 77% occurring only once. The sample comprised PBMCs. The origin of the receptors is a male donor in good health and CMV-seronegative.

This clone was counted once. The rearrangement joins TRBV19 to TRBJ2-7, with 7 bases identical to TRBD1. Looked up from germline, CDR1 is LNHDA and CDR2 is SQIVND (reference sequence). Unmatched junction bases numbered 7, after V lost 5 bases and J lost 3 bases. The length of the CDR3 is 14 residues. The CDR3 is CASSRQGQNYEQYF. The CDR3 region has the DNA TGTGCCAGTAGTCGACAGGGCCAAAACTACGAGCAGTACTTC.

This clone was recorded a few times. This chain links TRBV10-3 with TRBJ2-1; the match to TRBD2 covers 10 bases. Germline assignment: CDR1 ENHRY and CDR2 SYGVKD. The CDR3 loop spans 19 amino acids. J gave up 1 base and V 2 bases, and 11 bases lay outside the gene matches. The CDR3 region has the DNA TGTGCCATCAGTGAGACAAGGCTAGCGGGAGTGGGATCCTACAATGAGCAGTTCTTC. This sequence encodes CAISETRLAGVGSYNEQFF.

The chain is built from TRBV15 and TRBJ2-5; 11 nucleotides align to TRBD2. There are 15 residues in the CDR3. Germline CDR1 and CDR2: LNHNV and YYDKDF (reference sequence). Trimming cost V 4 bases and J 7 bases; bases outside gene matches: 8. Here the CDR3 reads CATSISGRASVTQYF. DNA of the CDR3: TGTGCCACCAGCATTAGCGGGAGGGCCTCTGTGACCCAGTACTTC.

The CDR3 spells CASSWTGTSGFKSKNEQFF. DNA for the CDR3: TGCGCCAGCAGCTGGACCGGGACTAGCGGCTTTAAAAGCAAGAATGAGCAGTTCTTC. The gene calls are TRBV5-1 and TRBJ2-1; 11 positions match TRBD2. CDR1 and CDR2 from the germline V gene are SGHRS and YFSETQ. The CDR3 has 19 residues. V lost 3 bases, J lost 7 bases, and 18 bases stayed unmatched.

The chain combines TRBV7-2 with TRBJ1-6, with 10 bases that match TRBD1. V gave up 6 bases and J gave up 3 bases; unmatched junction bases: 5. The germline CDR1 and CDR2 sequences are SGHTA and FQGNSA. The CDR3 consists of 16 residues. CDR3 residues: CASRQTGGDYNSPLHF. CDR3 DNA sequence: TGTGCCAGCAGACAGACAGGGGGCGACTATAATTCACCCCTCCACTTT.

The chain recombines TRBV27 with TRBJ1-1, with 10 nucleotides matching TRBD1. With V trimmed by 5 bases and J by 5 bases, 5 bases remained unmatched. The CDR3 loop spans 14 amino acids. Germline V gene lookup returns CDR1 MNHEY and CDR2 SMNVEV (reference sequence). This CDR3 is CASSDDRGLTEAFF. In DNA form, the CDR3 reads TGTGCCAGCAGTGACGACAGGGGGCTGACTGAAGCTTTCTTT.

The rearrangement links TRBV19 to TRBJ2-7, with 8 bases matching TRBD2. The ends lost 1 base at V and 6 bases at J; junction bases unmatched: 5. Looked up from germline, CDR1 is LNHDA and CDR2 is SQIVND (reference sequence). CDR3 size: 14 residues. DNA of the CDR3: TGTGCCAGTAGTATAGGACTAGCGATTGGCGAGCAGTACTTC. This sequence encodes CASSIGLAIGEQYF.

This clone was found once. This sequence joins TRBV18 and TRBJ2-6; 9 bases agree with TRBD1. CDR3 length equals 18 residues. Germline values: CDR1 KGHSH, CDR2 LQKENI. Losses at the gene ends were 4 bases for V and 1 base for J; bases not matched to a gene: 8. The DNA for the CDR3 is TGTGCCAGCTCACTAGGGACAGGGACTAATTCTGGGGCCAACGTCCTGACTTTC. This translates into CASSLGTGTNSGANVLTF. Supplemented by reference TRBV18 and TRBJ2-6, the full variable domain reads NAGVMQNPRHLVRRRGQEARLRCSPMKGHSHVYWYRQLPEEGLKFMVYLQKENIIDESGMPKERFSAEFPKEGPSILRIQQVVRGDSAAYFCASSLGTGTNSGANVLTFGAGSRLTVL.

This rearrangement joins TRBV5-1 to TRBJ2-5; tentative D call: TRBD2 (6 bases). Germline V lookup: CDR1 SGHRS, CDR2 YFSETQ. Trimming took 6 bases from V and 4 from J, leaving 19 bases between them. The CDR3 is made up of 15 amino acids. CDR3 in amino acids: CASNRETSRGETQYF. The CDR3 DNA reads as TGCGCCAGCAACCGGGAGACCTCCCGTGGAGAGACCCAGTACTTC.

V gene TRBV6-5 combines with J gene TRBJ2-1; tentatively, D is TRBD2 (7 bases). The CDR3 is 13 amino acids. The V gene lost 2 bases and the J gene lost 9 bases, with 11 bases spanning the gap. The germline gives CDR1 MNHEY, CDR2 SVGAGI. The DNA for the CDR3 is TGTGCCAGCAGTTACAGGGGGGGCGGTGAGCAGTTCTTC. It specifies CASSYRGGGEQFF.